The 29 T cell receptor beta chains listed next were all sequenced from one sample in a study of T cell repertoires in cytomegalovirus infection. TCRdb reprocessed the reads with MiXCR, giving one entry per CDR3 protein. The table records about 830,000 distinct CDR3 sequences, approximately 29% of them present only once. These receptors have no known antigen. Material: cultured CD8+ T cells from PBMCs, obtained from culture after CMV antigen stimulation. These receptors were collected from a human donor in good health (CMV status not recorded). Some clones in this sample may be carry-over from other donors' samples.

This rearrangement joins TRBV12-3 or TRBV12-4 to TRBJ1-5; D possibly corresponds to TRBD1 (5 bases). The CDR3 spans 13 residues. V shed 5 bases and J shed 7 bases, with 12 bases lying between them. CDR3 sequence (DNA): TGTGCCAGCAGTCCGCAGGGAAGGCAGCCCCAGCATTTT. This encodes CASSPQGRQPQHF.

This clonotype has at least ten counts. The chain couples TRBV7-6 to TRBJ2-1; D is perhaps TRBD1 (5 bases). CDR1 and CDR2 from the germline V gene are SGHVS and FNYEAQ. Trimming shortened V by 0 bases and J by 0 bases, and 9 bases separated the two germline ends. The CDR3 is made up of 16 amino acids. In DNA form, the CDR3 reads TGTGCCAGCAGCTTAGCCGCACAGGCCTCCTACAATGAGCAGTTCTTC. Translation gives CASSLAAQASYNEQFF. Full variable domain (outside the CDR3, taken from reference TRBV7-6 and TRBJ2-1): GAGVSQSPRYKVTKRGQDVALRCDPISGHVSLYWYRQALGQGPEFLTYFNYEAQQDKSGLPNDRFSAERPEGSISTLTIQRTEQRDSAMYRCASSLAAQASYNEQFFGPGTRLTVL.

The rearrangement links TRBV6-2 or TRBV6-3 to TRBJ1-5; D uncertain. Germline assignment: CDR1 MNHEY and CDR2 SVGEGT. CDR3 length equals 14 residues. V gave up 6 bases and J gave up 1 base, with 10 bases separating them. The CDR3 here is CASSTGRSNQPQHF. The CDR3, as DNA: TGTGCCAGCAGCACCGGGAGGAGCAATCAGCCCCAGCATTTT.

This clonotype was observed a single time. This chain uses TRBV28 with TRBJ2-1; 9 bases align to TRBD1. CDR3 length equals 16 residues. Trimming cost V 9 bases and J 0 bases; bases outside gene matches: 9. The germline gives CDR1 MDHEN, CDR2 SYDVKM. DNA for the CDR3: TGTGCCAGTACACAGGGGGCTTTCAGCTCCTACAATGAGCAGTTCTTC. Translation: CASTQGAFSSYNEQFF.

The J gene is TRBJ1-1, the V gene TRBV9, with D unresolved. Trimming removed 4 bases at V and 7 bases at J, with 5 bases between. This CDR3 has 10 residues. Per the germline V gene, CDR1 is SGDLS and CDR2 is YYNGEE. CDR3 protein: CASSTNEAFF. CDR3 nucleotides: TGTGCCAGCAGCACGAATGAAGCTTTCTTT.

The genes are TRBV11-2 and TRBJ1-2; 10 bases map to TRBD1. The V and J ends lost 5 bases and 4 bases, in that order; junction bases with no gene match: 4. Germline loops: CDR1 SGHAT, CDR2 FQNNGV. The CDR3 is made up of 14 amino acids. In DNA form, the CDR3 reads TGTGCCAGCAGCGCAGGACAGGGGGGCTATGGCTACACCTTC. Its protein product is CASSAGQGGYGYTF.

The chain has TRBV11-2 and TRBJ2-7; D might be TRBD1 (6 bases). The germline V and J ends were trimmed by 5 bases and 0 bases, with 11 bases remaining between them. Germline values: CDR1 SGHAT, CDR2 FQNNGV. CDR3 length: 14 amino acids. The CDR3, as DNA: TGTGCCAGCAGCGCTGGACAGTACTCCTACGAGCAGTACGTC. It translates to CASSAGQYSYEQYV.

V is TRBV29-1 and J is TRBJ2-2, with D unclear. The CDR3 totals 13 residues. Per the germline V gene, CDR1 is SQVTM and CDR2 is ANQGSEA. V gave up 4 bases and J gave up 5 bases, with 11 bases separating them. CDR3 sequence: CSVGWGRTGELFF. The DNA of the CDR3 is TGCAGCGTTGGCTGGGGTCGGACCGGGGAGCTGTTTTTT.

The CDR3 DNA reads TGCAGTGCTTTTCCGGGACTAGCGTTAGATACGCAGTATTTT. Protein sequence: CSAFPGLALDTQYF. The chain has TRBV20-1 and TRBJ2-3; 10 bases agree with TRBD2. Trimming at V came to 5 bases and at J to 5 bases, leaving 7 bases not matched to a gene. There are 14 residues in the CDR3. Germline-derived CDR1 and CDR2 are DFQATT and SNEGSKA (reference sequence).

The table lists this clonotype with many counts. The chain carries TRBV19 and TRBJ2-1; 11 nucleotides line up with TRBD2. V lost 9 bases and J lost 3; bases outside the gene matches: 4. This CDR3 comprises 14 residues. From germline, CDR1 is LNHDA and CDR2 SQIVND (reference sequence). CDR3 sequence: CASSLAGGYNEQFF. The CDR3 DNA reads TGTGCCAGCAGTCTAGCGGGGGGCTACAATGAGCAGTTCTTC. The full variable domain, its missing parts supplied by reference TRBV19 and TRBJ2-1, is DGGITQSPKYLFRKEGQNVTLSCEQNLNHDAMYWYRQDPGQGLRLIYYSQIVNDFQKGDIAEGYSVSREKKESFPLTVTSAQKNPTAFYLCASSLAGGYNEQFFGPGTRLTVL.

The chain recombines TRBV20-1 with TRBJ2-7; either TRBD1 or TRBD2 may fit D (5 bases each). Germline-derived CDR1 and CDR2 are DFQATT and SNEGSKA (reference sequence). The CDR3 is 13 amino acids. The V and J ends lost 5 bases and 2 bases respectively, with 13 bases between them. As DNA, the CDR3 is TGCAGTGCTTCGGGACCGAACACCTACGAGCAGTACGTC. Protein: CSASGPNTYEQYV.

This clonotype was seen repeatedly, ten times or more. This sequence joins TRBV6-2 or TRBV6-3 and TRBJ2-7; TRBD1 matches 9 bases. Germline V gene data show CDR1 as MNHEY and CDR2 as SVGEGT. The CDR3 length is 15 residues. Trimming took 5 bases from V and 4 from J; bases not matched to a gene: 9. The CDR3 sequence: CASSQTPGQGYEQYV. The CDR3 region has the DNA TGTGCCAGCAGTCAGACCCCGGGACAGGGATACGAGCAGTACGTC.

The chain is built from TRBV6-1 and TRBJ1-2; D unclear. Trimming took 7 bases from V and 8 from J, leaving 17 bases between them. CDR3 size: 13 residues. Germline V gives CDR1 MNHNS, CDR2 SASEGT. The CDR3, as DNA: TGTGCCAGCACTCCCCGGGATCGGGAGGGCTACACCTTC. Translated, it gives CASTPRDREGYTF.

The V gene is TRBV6-8, the J gene TRBJ2-3, with 13 bases lining up with TRBD2. Trimming took 6 bases from V and 4 from J; bases not matched to a gene: 4. The CDR3 has 15 residues. The germline CDR1 and CDR2 sequences are MNHGY and SAAAGT. The CDR3 region has the DNA TGTGCCAGCAGCTCGGGACTAGCGGGGCCAGATACGCAGTATTTT. This sequence encodes CASSSGLAGPDTQYF.

The chain joins TRBV2 to TRBJ1-4; unclear D gene. Germline V gives CDR1 SNHLY, CDR2 FYNNEI. V was trimmed by 5 bases and J by 5 bases, leaving 12 bases between them. The length of the CDR3 is 14 residues. CDR3 sequence (DNA): TGTGCCAGCAGTCCGGGAGAACTAAATGAAAAACTGTTTTTT. This translates into CASSPGELNEKLFF. Combining the CDR3 with reference TRBV2 and TRBJ1-4 gives the whole variable domain EPEVTQTPSHQVTQMGQEVILRCVPISNHLYFYWYRQILGQKVEFLVSFYNNEISEKSEIFDDQFSVERPDGSNFTLKIRSTKLEDSAMYFCASSPGELNEKLFFGSGTQLSVL.

The J gene is TRBJ2-1, the V gene TRBV3-1; D tentatively fits TRBD1 or TRBD2 (5 bases each). The length of the CDR3 is 15 residues. Germline values: CDR1 LGHDT, CDR2 YNNKEL (reference sequence). The V end was cut by 0 bases, the J end by 10 bases, with 16 bases between. The chain's CDR3 is CASSQDGASRHEQFF. The CDR3, as DNA: TGTGCCAGCAGCCAAGATGGGGCTAGCCGCCACGAGCAGTTCTTC.

The chain has TRBV27 and TRBJ1-5; 7 positions match TRBD1. This CDR3 is 14 amino acids long. CDR1 is MNHEY, CDR2 SMNVEV, per germline (reference sequence). Trimming at V came to 8 bases and at J to 3 bases, leaving 7 bases not matched to a gene. CDR3 DNA sequence: TGTGCCAGCTCGACCGGGACAGTCAATCAGCCCCAGCATTTT. Its translation: CASSTGTVNQPQHF.

A note on this clonotype: Mismatch with germline at one junction end may stem from a read error. Here the CDR3 reads CASTVQRGDEILFF. The CDR3 nucleotides are TGTGCCAGCACGGTCCAGCGGGGTGATGAAATACTGTTTTTT. This chain links TRBV11-2 with TRBJ1-4; D gene uncertain. The CDR3 sequence is 14 residues long. The germline V gene has CDR1 SGHAT and CDR2 FQNNGV.

The gene calls are TRBV6-1 and TRBJ1-1; 10 bases line up with TRBD1. This CDR3 spans 17 amino acids. Germline V gene sequence: CDR1 MNHNS, CDR2 SASEGT. J lost 0 bases, V lost 6 bases, and 10 bases had no gene match. The CDR3 DNA follows: TGTGCCAGCAGGAGACAGGGGGCCGGCATAATGAACACTGAAGCTTTCTTT. Translating gives CASRRQGAGIMNTEAFF.

V gene TRBV5-6 combines with J gene TRBJ2-5; D is perhaps TRBD2 (5 bases). Per germline, CDR1 SGHDT and CDR2 YYEEEE. Between the trimmed V and J ends, which lost 4 bases and 3 bases, there was a span of 13 bases. The CDR3 extends over 14 amino acids. As DNA, the CDR3 is TGTGCCAGCAGCCCATCGAGGGTCGAAGAGACCCAGTACTTC. It codes for CASSPSRVEETQYF.

V gene TRBV19 combines with J gene TRBJ1-1; D not certain. The CDR3 extends over 16 amino acids. Germline CDR1 and CDR2: LNHDA and SQIVND (reference sequence). Trimming pared 3 bases from V and 0 bases from J, leaving 14 bases between. This CDR3 is CASSIPHAGLNTEAFF. In DNA form, the CDR3 reads TGTGCCAGTAGTATCCCCCACGCGGGGTTGAACACTGAAGCTTTCTTT.

V usage is TRBV6-1 and J usage is TRBJ1-5; D is undetermined. Trimming stripped 1 base from V and 7 bases from J, with 11 bases between. Germline V gives CDR1 MNHNS, CDR2 SASEGT. CDR3 size: 14 residues. CDR3: CASSEGLDDQPQHF. As DNA, the CDR3 is TGTGCCAGCAGTGAAGGGCTTGACGACCAGCCCCAGCATTTT.

V is TRBV12-3 or TRBV12-4 and J is TRBJ2-6; D could derive from TRBD1 or TRBD2 (5 bases each). This CDR3 contains 15 residues. Trimming pared 8 bases from V and 1 base from J, leaving 12 bases between. The DNA of the CDR3 is TGTGCCAGCTGCCCGTGGGGGTCTGGGGCCAACGTCCTGACTTTC. It codes for CASCPWGSGANVLTF.

The chain combines TRBV14 with TRBJ1-2; 7 bases are a match to TRBD1. V gave up 3 bases and J gave up 4 bases; unmatched junction bases: 8. The CDR3 has 15 residues. Looked up from germline, CDR1 is SGHDN and CDR2 is FVKESK. In nucleotides, the CDR3 is TGTGCCAGCAGCCAGGGGAGGGGGCGCATCTATGGCTACACCTTC. Its translation: CASSQGRGRIYGYTF. Filled out from reference TRBV14 and TRBJ1-2, the complete variable domain reads EAGVTQFPSHSVIEKGQTVTLRCDPISGHDNLYWYRRVMGKEIKFLLHFVKESKQDESGMPNNRFLAERTGGTYSTLKVQPAELEDSGVYFCASSQGRGRIYGYTFGSGTRLTVV.

This clonotype was observed many times. CDR3 in amino acids: CASSYTGRGMNTEAFF. The CDR3 nucleotides are TGTGCCAGCAGCTATACAGGGAGGGGGATGAACACTGAAGCTTTCTTT. The J gene is TRBJ1-1, the V gene TRBV7-8, with a tentative D call TRBD1 (6 bases). The germline V gene has CDR1 SGHVS and CDR2 FQNEAQ. The ends were cut back, 4 bases at V and 0 bases at J, with 15 bases in the middle. The CDR3 contains 16 residues. Combining the CDR3 with reference TRBV7-8 and TRBJ1-1 gives the whole variable domain GAGVSQSPRYKVAKRGQDVALRCDPISGHVSLFWYQQALGQGPEFLTYFQNEAQLDKSGLPSDRFFAERPEGSVSTLKIQRTQQEDSAVYLCASSYTGRGMNTEAFFGQGTRLTVV.

J is TRBJ2-1 and V is TRBV18, with 9 bases identical to TRBD1. The germline V gene encodes CDR1 KGHSH and CDR2 LQKENI. After removal of 2 bases from V and 2 bases from J, the junction contained 7 bases not matched to a gene. This CDR3 region has 17 residues. CDR3 nucleotide sequence: TGTGCCAGCTCACCATCCCACCGGGACAGGGCCTACAATGAGCAGTTCTTC. It yields the protein CASSPSHRDRAYNEQFF. Full variable domain (remainder filled in from reference TRBV18 and TRBJ2-1): NAGVMQNPRHLVRRRGQEARLRCSPMKGHSHVYWYRQLPEEGLKFMVYLQKENIIDESGMPKERFSAEFPKEGPSILRIQQVVRGDSAAYFCASSPSHRDRAYNEQFFGPGTRLTVL.

The rearrangement links TRBV27 to TRBJ1-4, with a tentative D call TRBD1 (5 bases). V was cut by 6 bases and J by 7 bases, with 12 bases left in between. Per the germline V gene, CDR1 is MNHEY and CDR2 is SMNVEV (reference sequence). The length of the CDR3 is 13 residues. The CDR3 DNA sequence: TGTGCCAGCAGCCCCTGGAGGGGTGAAAAACTGTTTTTT. It yields the protein CASSPWRGEKLFF. The variable domain in full, with the rest retrieved from reference TRBV27 and TRBJ1-4, is EAQVTQNPRYLITVTGKKLTVTCSQNMNHEYMSWYRQDPGLGLRQIYYSMNVEVTDKGDVPEGYKVSRKEKRNFPLILESPSPNQTSLYFCASSPWRGEKLFFGSGTQLSVL.

This clonotype has a single count. Being one base from a much bigger clone, this may be a read error. CDR3 nucleotide sequence: TGTACCAGCAGCTTAGGACAGATCCTTCTCACAGATACGCAGTATTTT. This sequence encodes CTSSLGQILLTDTQYF. The chain has TRBV7-8 and TRBJ2-3; TRBD1 is a possible D gene (6 bases). CDR3 length: 16 residues. Germline V gene sequence: CDR1 SGHVS, CDR2 FQNEAQ.

V gene TRBV19 combines with J gene TRBJ2-3, with TRBD2 as a possible D gene (7 bases). The germline V gene encodes CDR1 LNHDA and CDR2 SQIVND (reference sequence). V gave up 10 bases and J gave up 6 bases, with 20 bases separating them. The CDR3 extends over 14 amino acids. CDR3: CATRSWGGDDTQYF. CDR3 bases: TGTGCCACCCGATCTTGGGGGGGCGACGATACGCAGTATTTT.